This is a list of T cell receptor beta chains from one sample in a study of blood T cell repertoires in COVID-19. The table came from immunoSEQ multiplex PCR; TCRdb's copy has only in-frame clones and leaves some out. Found here are around 39,000 clones, roughly 90% of them singletons; the top ten hold around 10%. The sequenced sample consisted of peripheral blood. These receptors were collected from a man between 65 and 79 years old with acute or convalescent COVID-19. CDR3s include the opening cysteine and the closing phenylalanine or tryptophan. D genes are given only for firm matches. Not all rows give a size; the values are once, few, many and, for expanded clones, a class.

clone size | J gene | CDR3 length | D gene | V gene | CDR3 DNA | CDR3 protein
few | TRBJ2-7 | 15 | TRBD2 | TRBV9 | TGTGCCAGCAGCCCCCGGGACTACACCGCCTACGAGCAGTACTTC | CASSPRDYTAYEQYF
. | TRBJ1-5 | 13 | . | TRBV5-6 | TGTGCCAGCAGCGACTCAATGAATCAGCCCCAGCATTTT | CASSDSMNQPQHF
once | TRBJ2-3 | 17 | TRBD1 | TRBV7-8 | TGTGCCAGCAGCCTAATACCGGGACAGGGCGCAAAGGATACGCAGTATTTT | CASSLIPGQGAKDTQYF
. | TRBJ1-1 | 15 | . | TRBV6-5 | TGTGCCATCTCCAGACAGGTCCAAATGAACACTGAAGCTTTCTTT | CAISRQVQMNTEAFF
. | TRBJ2-3 | 15 | TRBD2 | TRBV10-2 | TGCGCCAGCAGTACTAGCGGGATAAACACAGATACGCAGTATTTT | CASSTSGINTDTQYF
. | TRBJ1-1 | 13 | . | TRBV19 | TGTGCCAGTAGTCCTCAAGCGAACACTGAAGCTTTCTTT | CASSPQANTEAFF
. | TRBJ1-2 | 13 | . | TRBV11-2 | TGTGCCAGCAGTACCGCGGGAGTCTATGGCTACACCTTC | CASSTAGVYGYTF
. | TRBJ1-1 | 14 | . | TRBV6-5 | TGTGCCAGCAGTTATGGGCGGGCGAACACTGAAGCTTTCTTT | CASSYGRANTEAFF
. | TRBJ1-1 | 15 | . | TRBV13 | TGTGCCAGCAGCTCTCAGGGCCCGAGAGGAACTGAAGCTTTCTTT | CASSSQGPRGTEAFF
. | TRBJ1-6 | 15 | TRBD1 | TRBV6-5 | TGTGCCAGCGGAAATGAGGACAGGGTAGGATCACCCCTCCACTTT | CASGNEDRVGSPLHF
. | TRBJ1-6 | 16 | . | TRBV19 | TGTGCCTGCAAGCGAGGAGGGCCGGGCAATAATTCACCCCTCCACTTT | CACKRGGPGNNSPLHF
. | TRBJ2-3 | 13 | . | TRBV15 | TGTGCCACCAGCAGAGCGGGGGCAGATACGCAGTATTTT | CATSRAGADTQYF
. | TRBJ2-7 | 14 | TRBD1 | TRBV19 | TGTGCCAGTAGTTCCAACAGGGGTTCCTACGAGCAGTACTTC | CASSSNRGSYEQYF
. | TRBJ1-2 | 14 | . | TRBV28 | TGTGCCAGCAGTCTCGCGGGGCCAAACTATGGCTACACCTTC | CASSLAGPNYGYTF
few | TRBJ2-1 | 13 | . | TRBV7-9 | TGTGCCAGCAGCTTCGCAGGGTTGGATGAGCAGTTCTTC | CASSFAGLDEQFF
. | TRBJ2-5 | 13 | TRBD1 | TRBV6-5 | TGTGCCAGCAGCGGACAGGGCCAAGAGACCCAGTACTTC | CASSGQGQETQYF
. | TRBJ2-7 | 13 | . | TRBV2 | TGTGCCAGCAGTCCGAGCACCCACTACGAGCAGTACTTC | CASSPSTHYEQYF
. | TRBJ1-5 | 14 | . | TRBV6-5 | TGTGCCAGGGGGGGTATGGACGGGAATCAGCCCCAGCATTTT | CARGGMDGNQPQHF
few | TRBJ2-1 | 15 | . | TRBV5-6 | TGTGCCAGCAGCTTGTCGGGACACCTCAACAATGAGCAGTTCTTC | CASSLSGHLNNEQFF
. | TRBJ2-6 | 17 | . | TRBV4-2 | TGTGCCAGCAGCCCGGGGGGGACAGGGACAGGGGCCAACGTCCTGACTTTC | CASSPGGTGTGANVLTF
. | TRBJ2-5 | 15 | . | TRBV9 | TGTCCCACCCGCGGAGGGGGGGGGCCCCAAGAGACCCAGTACTTC | CPTRGGGGPQETQYF
. | TRBJ1-5 | 14 | . | TRBV6-5 | TGTGCCAGCAGTAGGGCGGGGGGACTGTCAGCCCAGCATTTT | CASSRAGGLSAQHF
. | TRBJ2-7 | 14 | TRBD1 | TRBV28 | TGTGCCAGCAGTACTGGACAGGGCTCCTACGAGCAGTACTTC | CASSTGQGSYEQYF
once | TRBJ2-7 | 11 | . | TRBV6-5 | TGTGCCGCGGGGCAGATCTACGAGCAGTACTTC | CAAGQIYEQYF
. | TRBJ1-1 | 15 | . | TRBV2 | TGTGCCAGCAGTCAGACAGGTGCGAGGGACACTGAAGCTTTCTTT | CASSQTGARDTEAFF
. | TRBJ2-1 | 15 | . | TRBV7-2 | TGTGCCAGCAGCTTAGGGTCTAGCAGGTACAATGAGCAGTTCTTC | CASSLGSSRYNEQFF
. | TRBJ2-7 | 11 | . | TRBV19 | TGTGCCACCTCGAGCGGCGACGAGCAGTACTTC | CATSSGDEQYF
. | TRBJ1-2 | 13 | . | TRBV7-2 | TGTGCCAGCAGTCCGGGACATGACTATGGCTACACCTTC | CASSPGHDYGYTF
. | TRBJ2-1 | 13 | . | TRBV4-3 | TGCGCCAGCAGCCAAGGACGCGGAAATGAGCAGTTCTTC | CASSQGRGNEQFF
. | TRBJ1-2 | 12 | . | TRBV2 | TGTGCCAGCTCGGACAGCAACGATGGCTACACCTTC | CASSDSNDGYTF
. | TRBJ1-2 | 16 | . | TRBV2 | TGTGCCAGCAGCACCGGGACTGCAGCCAATTTCTATGGCTACACCTTC | CASSTGTAANFYGYTF
. | TRBJ2-5 | 12 | TRBD1 | TRBV29-1 | TGCAGCCTGCGGACAGGCGATCGAACCCAGTACTTC | CSLRTGDRTQYF
. | TRBJ1-3 | 19 | TRBD1 | TRBV3-1/TRBV3-2 | TGTGCCAGCAGCCAAAGATTTCAGCCGGGGACAGGGGCTAGAAACACCATATATTTT | CASSQRFQPGTGARNTIYF